This TCR beta chain came from a study of OX40 agonist ivuxolimab in advanced cancers. Overall study: Dose-escalation patients were diagnosed with hepatocellular carcinoma, melanoma, renal cell cancer or head and neck cancer. Study-wide findings and caveats: Expanded clones belonging to CD8+ T cells outnumbered, on average, those of CD4+. Normalized expansion of T-cell clones was also low for some nonresponders. At doses 0.1 to 3.0 mg/kg, CD4+ and CD8+ clones expanded.

On this clone: Its antigen is undetermined.

The protocol was immunoSEQ multiplex PCR, while the TCRdb copy is restricted to in-frame clones and leaves out a portion. This table has 70,000 or so clones, roughly 84% appearing once. This sequence was found in an adult with an advanced solid tumor such as melanoma, head and neck, liver or kidney cancer. The sequences come from CD4+ or CD8+ T cells sorted from blood, collected in a trial of the OX40 agonist ivuxolimab.

CDR3 DNA: TGTGCCAGCAGCCCGATAGTCGGGGGGGTCAATGAGCAGTTCTTC. Translating it yields CASSPIVGGVNEQFF. The rearrangement joins TRBV7-3 to TRBJ2-1; 8 nucleotides agree with TRBD2. Germline trimming cut 5 bases from V and 6 bases from J; bases unmatched to any gene: 9. The CDR3 extends over 15 amino acids. The germline CDR1 and CDR2 sequences are SGHTA and FQGTGA.